This entry lists 30 T cell receptor beta chains sequenced from one sample in a study of human T cells and chemical hapten exposure. Time point reported: patch test 1, 2 weeks after DPC sensitization. Treatment denoted: therapeutic diphenylcyclopropenone sensitization with weekly scalp DPC. TCRdb itself ran the RACE reads through MiXCR, one entry per CDR3 protein. This table holds 300,000 to 450,000 distinct CDR3 sequences, roughly 4.8% found once. The source was whole blood, collected in connection with sensitization to the hapten diphenylcyclopropenone (DPC). These receptor sequences come from a woman in her forties or fifties with alopecia areata. Some clones in this sample may be carry-over from other donors' samples.

At least ten counts were recorded for this clonotype. The rearrangement joins TRBV28 to TRBJ2-1, with 7 nucleotides matching TRBD1. V lost 5 bases to trimming and J lost 10 bases; unmatched junction nucleotides: 5. The CDR3 runs 12 residues. Germline V gene sequence: CDR1 MDHEN, CDR2 SYDVKM. The CDR3 coding sequence is TGTGCCAGCAGTACAGGGGTTCGCGAGCAGTTCTTC. This encodes CASSTGVREQFF.

This clonotype was observed a handful of times. The chain recombines TRBV6-5 with TRBJ2-7; TRBD1 aligns across 8 bases. Germline-derived CDR1 and CDR2 are MNHEY and SVGAGI. The CDR3 loop spans 13 amino acids. Losses at the gene ends were 9 bases for V and 0 bases for J; bases not matched to a gene: 4. CDR3: CASGDRPSYEQYF. The CDR3, as DNA: TGTGCCAGTGGGGACAGGCCCTCCTACGAGCAGTACTTC.

This clonotype was counted ten times or more. The gene calls are TRBV6-5 and TRBJ2-7; 7 nucleotides match TRBD1. The V segment lost 6 bases and the J segment 0 bases; nucleotides outside the gene matches: 5. The CDR3 is made up of 14 amino acids. Germline V gene sequence: CDR1 MNHEY, CDR2 SVGAGI. CDR3 DNA: TGTGCCAGCAGCCGGGACAGCCGCTCCTACGAGCAGTACTTC. The encoded protein is CASSRDSRSYEQYF.

This clonotype was detected many times. This sequence joins TRBV7-9 and TRBJ2-1; 9 nucleotides align to TRBD1. The CDR3 length is 19 residues. CDR1 SEHNR and CDR2 FQNEAQ come from the germline V gene (reference sequence). Trimming at V came to 6 bases and at J to 1 base, leaving 16 bases not matched to a gene. CDR3 in amino acids: CASRSWTGAGSKSYNEQFF. In DNA, the CDR3 is TGTGCCAGCAGATCTTGGACAGGGGCCGGGTCTAAGTCCTACAATGAGCAGTTCTTC.

This clonotype was recorded at least ten times. The gene calls are TRBV28 and TRBJ2-1, with 10 bases fitting TRBD2. There are 15 residues in the CDR3. Germline-derived CDR1 and CDR2 are MDHEN and SYDVKM. J gave up 3 bases and V 4 bases, and 3 bases lay outside the gene matches. The CDR3 DNA sequence: TGTGCCAGCAGTTCAGGGACTAGCGACTACAATGAGCAGTTCTTC. This encodes CASSSGTSDYNEQFF.

This clonotype was observed many times. This chain connects TRBV7-9 to TRBJ2-6, with 9 bases fitting TRBD2. V trimming: 4 bases; J trimming: 2 bases; junction bases outside the gene matches: 9. The germline V gene encodes CDR1 SEHNR and CDR2 FQNEAQ (reference sequence). This CDR3 has 18 amino acids. CDR3 sequence: CASSSRTSVIAGANVLTF. For the CDR3, the DNA is TGTGCCAGCAGCTCCCGGACTAGCGTGATTGCTGGGGCCAACGTCCTGACTTTC.

This clonotype was counted at least ten times. This chain connects TRBV28 to TRBJ2-5, with TRBD2 as a possible D gene (5 bases). The CDR3 has 14 residues. V was trimmed by 1 base and J by 4 bases, leaving 10 bases between them. Germline V gives CDR1 MDHEN, CDR2 SYDVKM. The CDR3 nucleotides are TGTGCCAGCAGTTTATTTCCCCGGGGAGAGACCCAGTACTTC. It specifies CASSLFPRGETQYF. The full variable domain, with the rest looked up from reference TRBV28 and TRBJ2-5, is DVKVTQSSRYLVKRTGEKVFLECVQDMDHENMFWYRQDPGLGLRLIYFSYDVKMKEKGDIPEGYSVSREKKERFSLILESASTNQTSMYLCASSLFPRGETQYFGPGTRLLVL.

The table lists this clonotype with a count of one. The chain uses TRBV24-1 and TRBJ2-3, with D perhaps TRBD2 (7 bases). From germline, CDR1 is KGHDR and CDR2 SFDVKD. Trimming pared 4 bases from V and 3 bases from J, leaving 13 bases between. The CDR3 is 15 residues long. The CDR3 DNA reads as TGTGCCACCAGTGAGGGGGGGCGCGGGACAGATACGCAGTATTTT. It is translated as CATSEGGRGTDTQYF.

This chain's CDR3 is CASSPHRRQAGNTIYF. The CDR3 region has the DNA TGTGCCAGCAGCCCCCATAGAAGACAGGCTGGAAACACCATATATTTT. V is TRBV14 and J is TRBJ1-3; perhaps TRBD1 as D (6 bases). The CDR3 runs to 16 residues. V shed 4 bases and J shed 2 bases, with 15 bases lying between them. Per the germline V gene, CDR1 is SGHDN and CDR2 is FVKESK.

The chain combines TRBV27 with TRBJ1-5, with 9 positions matching TRBD1. The CDR3 is 16 residues long. The J segment lost 4 bases and the V segment lost 5 bases, leaving 9 bases of the junction unmatched. Germline-derived CDR1 and CDR2 are MNHEY and SMNVEV (reference sequence). CDR3 sequence reads: CASSHGQGPPNQPQHF. DNA of the CDR3: TGTGCCAGCAGTCACGGACAGGGGCCTCCGAATCAGCCCCAGCATTTT.

This clonotype was observed at least ten times. The chain employs TRBV5-6 and TRBJ2-7, with 8 bases matching TRBD1. The CDR3 covers 14 residues. The germline gives CDR1 SGHDT, CDR2 YYEEEE. V lost 2 bases, J lost 7 bases, and 8 bases stayed unmatched. CDR3 residues: CASSLPTGDGEQYF. The CDR3 DNA follows: TGTGCCAGCAGCTTACCGACAGGGGATGGTGAGCAGTACTTC.

Many counts were recorded for this clonotype. J is TRBJ1-1 and V is TRBV13; 11 bases line up with TRBD1. This CDR3 spans 15 amino acids. J lost 4 bases, V lost 3 bases, and 4 bases had no gene match. Germline CDR1 PRHDT, CDR2 FYEKMQ (reference sequence). As DNA, the CDR3 is TGTGCCAGCAGCTTCCGGACAGGGGGCGGCACTGAAGCTTTCTTT. It yields the protein CASSFRTGGGTEAFF.

This clonotype has more than one count but fewer than ten. The J gene is TRBJ1-1, the V gene TRBV12-3 or TRBV12-4, with D uncertain. The CDR3 runs to 12 residues. Trimming cost V 10 bases and J 4 bases, with 13 bases left between them. Written as DNA, the CDR3 is TGTGCCACATTAGTGGGTTTCACTGAAGCTTTCTTT. Residues: CATLVGFTEAFF.

In this sample, this clonotype turned up many times. This chain connects TRBV12-3 or TRBV12-4 to TRBJ2-5; unclear D gene. Trimming took off 0 bases at V and 4 bases at J, with 6 bases between the two ends. This CDR3 comprises 13 residues. CDR3 in amino acids: CASSLAGTETQYF. The CDR3 DNA reads TGTGCCAGCAGTTTAGCTGGTACAGAGACCCAGTACTTC.

V and J are TRBV29-1 and TRBJ1-3; 7 bases fit TRBD1. V lost 6 bases, J lost 2 bases, and 4 bases stayed unmatched. CDR3 size: 13 residues. CDR1 is SQVTM, CDR2 ANQGSEA, per germline. The CDR3 region has the DNA TGCAGCGTGATACAGGGGCCTGGAAACACCATATATTTT. It is translated as CSVIQGPGNTIYF.

This sequence joins TRBV28 and TRBJ1-2; D may be TRBD1 (5 bases). This CDR3 spans 15 amino acids. Germline CDR1 is MDHEN and CDR2 is SYDVKM. Deletions cut 3 bases from V and 8 bases from J, with 19 bases between. CDR3 amino acids: CASSLNQGPLGGYTF. In nucleotides, the CDR3 is TGTGCCAGCAGTTTGAATCAGGGCCCCCTGGGGGGCTACACCTTC.

This clonotype was recorded many times. The genes are TRBV5-6 and TRBJ2-1; the D is unclear. Trimming removed 1 base at V and 3 bases at J, with 8 bases between. The length of the CDR3 is 14 residues. Germline loops: CDR1 SGHDT, CDR2 YYEEEE. The CDR3 region is CASSLTISYNEQFF. CDR3 nucleotide sequence: TGTGCCAGCAGCTTGACGATCAGCTACAATGAGCAGTTCTTC.

There are many counts of this clonotype. The rearrangement joins TRBV9 to TRBJ2-1; TRBD1 agrees at 9 bases. The J segment lost 8 bases and the V segment lost 0 bases, leaving 12 bases of the junction unmatched. CDR3 length: 17 residues. Looked up from germline, CDR1 is SGDLS and CDR2 is YYNGEE. The CDR3 nucleotides are TGTGCCAGCAGCGTAGGGGAAGCGACAGGGGGATTGGATGAGCAGTTCTTC. Translated: CASSVGEATGGLDEQFF.

Many counts were recorded for this clonotype. The V gene is TRBV6-2 or TRBV6-3, the J gene TRBJ2-3, with 11 bases fitting TRBD2. The CDR3 runs 15 residues. V gave up 11 bases and J gave up 0 bases; unmatched junction bases: 7. Germline V gene data show CDR1 as MNHEY and CDR2 as SVGEGT. CDR3: CAAGLAGGSTDTQYF. CDR3 bases: TGTGCCGCCGGGCTAGCGGGGGGCAGCACAGATACGCAGTATTTT.

This clonotype was observed at least ten times. This rearrangement joins TRBV28 to TRBJ1-3; D is undetermined. The CDR3 contains 16 residues. Trimming cost V 1 base and J 0 bases, with 10 bases left between them. Germline V CDR1 and CDR2: MDHEN, SYDVKM. The CDR3 sequence: CASSLFQEISGNTIYF. The CDR3 DNA is TGTGCCAGCAGTTTATTCCAGGAGATCTCTGGAAACACCATATATTTT. The variable domain in full, with the rest retrieved from reference TRBV28 and TRBJ1-3, is DVKVTQSSRYLVKRTGEKVFLECVQDMDHENMFWYRQDPGLGLRLIYFSYDVKMKEKGDIPEGYSVSREKKERFSLILESASTNQTSMYLCASSLFQEISGNTIYFGEGSWLTVV.

This clonotype was recorded many times. The CDR3 nucleotides read TGTGCCAGCAGCCTTGACAGGGAACGAGGCTACACCTTC. It specifies CASSLDRERGYTF. The chain couples TRBV5-4 to TRBJ1-2, with 7 bases identical to TRBD1. This CDR3 spans 13 amino acids. The junction had 8 bases not matched to a gene; V was cut back by 4 bases and J by 8 bases. Germline V gene data show CDR1 as SGHNT and CDR2 as YYREEE (reference sequence).

The chain joins TRBV7-2 to TRBJ1-2, with D possibly TRBD1 on 6 matching bases. V lost 6 bases to trimming and J lost 2 bases, with 16 bases between them. Per germline, CDR1 SGHTA and CDR2 FQGNSA. The CDR3 length is 15 residues. The CDR3 coding sequence is TGTGCCAGCAGATTGGCGCCGCAGGGGAACTATGGCTACACCTTC. Its translation: CASRLAPQGNYGYTF.

This clonotype has only a few counts. This sequence joins TRBV12-3 or TRBV12-4 and TRBJ2-3, with TRBD2 identical over 11 bases. This CDR3 region has 14 residues. Trimming took 6 bases from V and 4 from J; bases not matched to a gene: 3. CDR3 sequence (DNA): TGTGCCAGCAGCATACTAGCGGGAGCAGATACGCAGTATTTT. This encodes CASSILAGADTQYF.

This clonotype showed up many times. V is TRBV4-3 and J is TRBJ2-5; possibly TRBD2 for D (5 bases). Trimming left V 0 bases short and J 5 bases short, with 13 bases between. Germline V gene sequence: CDR1 LGHNA, CDR2 YSLEER. The CDR3 is made up of 15 amino acids. The CDR3 region has the DNA TGCGCCAGCAGCCAAGATGGGTCGAGGGCGGAGACCCAGTACTTC. It translates to CASSQDGSRAETQYF.

This chain uses TRBV3-1 with TRBJ1-5; 10 bases align to TRBD1. The germline gives CDR1 LGHDT, CDR2 YNNKEL (reference sequence). Unmatched junction bases numbered 4, after V lost 1 base and J lost 4 bases. This CDR3 is 16 amino acids long. The CDR3: CASSQGGQGRNQPQHF. The CDR3 DNA is TGTGCCAGCAGCCAAGGGGGACAGGGGCGGAATCAGCCCCAGCATTTT.

This clonotype was seen ten or more times. This chain joins TRBV28 and TRBJ1-4; TRBD1 aligns across 7 bases. The CDR3 spans 13 residues. Unmatched junction bases numbered 4, after V lost 7 bases and J lost 5 bases. CDR1 and CDR2 from the germline V gene are MDHEN and SYDVKM. CDR3 region: CASNRGGNEKLFF. The CDR3 DNA is TGTGCCAGCAACAGGGGAGGAAATGAAAAACTGTTTTTT.

This clonotype was observed at least ten times. The rearrangement links TRBV9 to TRBJ2-7, with TRBD2 identical over 13 bases. Germline V CDR1 and CDR2: SGDLS, YYNGEE. This CDR3 has 14 amino acids. V was clipped by 0 bases and J by 7 bases; unmatched bases: 1. The CDR3 DNA reads as TGTGCCAGCAGCGTAGGACTAGCGGGAGGTGAGCAGTACTTC. This gives the protein CASSVGLAGGEQYF.

This clonotype was counted at least ten times. The chain is built from TRBV12-3 or TRBV12-4 and TRBJ1-6, with D possibly TRBD1 on 5 matching bases. The CDR3 is 14 residues long. Trimming left V 3 bases short and J 14 bases short, with 17 bases between. The CDR3 DNA is TGTGCCAGCAGTTTTGGACAATGGGATGCTTCCCTCCACTTT. Translated, it gives CASSFGQWDASLHF.

In this sample, this clonotype turned up many times. The CDR3 loop is CASSPAPSGGHEQFF. In DNA, the CDR3 is TGTGCCAGCAGCCCGGCGCCTAGCGGGGGTCATGAGCAGTTCTTC. This rearrangement joins TRBV7-2 to TRBJ2-1; 10 positions agree with TRBD2. This CDR3 is built from 15 residues. The J segment lost 8 bases and the V segment lost 5 bases, leaving 9 bases of the junction unmatched. Germline V gene sequence: CDR1 SGHTA, CDR2 FQGNSA.

In its sample, this clonotype was seen many times. V gene TRBV9 combines with J gene TRBJ2-3; the D gene could be TRBD1 or TRBD2 (6 bases each). The V end was cut by 4 bases, the J end by 5 bases, with 11 bases between. Germline CDR1 SGDLS, CDR2 YYNGEE. The CDR3 extends over 13 amino acids. In DNA, the CDR3 is TGTGCCAGCAGCTTTCGGGGGCGAGATACGCAGTATTTT. This sequence encodes CASSFRGRDTQYF.